The T cell receptor beta chain under discussion was sequenced for a study of regulatory T cells in long-lasting Graves disease. This clonotype was found many times. Time point reported: newly diagnosed GD, antithyroid drugs for less than 3 months. Making the TCR library involved RNA that had been extracted from PBMCs. HTBI primers from iRepertoire and Arm-PCR of CDR3 regions yielded the TCR beta libraries. MiXCR, applied by TCRdb to the multiplex PCR reads, yields one record per CDR3 protein. The repertoire holds 600,000 to 650,000 distinct CDR3 sequences, with 15% to 20% as singletons. These data also featured in a second study, about T cells in Graves' hyperthyroidism and ophthalmopathy. That paper notes: For Graves' hyperthyroidism to be stable, ophthalmopathy could not progress within 18 months.

This TCR derives from a woman in her 30s with Graves disease. Sequencing used peripheral blood mononuclear cells (PBMCs), obtained at new diagnosis, from a patient treated with antithyroid drugs.

CDR3 sequence (DNA): TGTGCCAGCACCCGACGTCTAGATAGCAATCAGCCCCAGCATTTT. Its translation: CASTRRLDSNQPQHF. This chain joins TRBV28 and TRBJ1-5, with D unresolved. The CDR3 runs 15 residues. Germline-derived CDR1 and CDR2 are MDHEN and SYDVKM. The V end was cut by 7 bases, the J end by 0 bases, with 13 bases between.